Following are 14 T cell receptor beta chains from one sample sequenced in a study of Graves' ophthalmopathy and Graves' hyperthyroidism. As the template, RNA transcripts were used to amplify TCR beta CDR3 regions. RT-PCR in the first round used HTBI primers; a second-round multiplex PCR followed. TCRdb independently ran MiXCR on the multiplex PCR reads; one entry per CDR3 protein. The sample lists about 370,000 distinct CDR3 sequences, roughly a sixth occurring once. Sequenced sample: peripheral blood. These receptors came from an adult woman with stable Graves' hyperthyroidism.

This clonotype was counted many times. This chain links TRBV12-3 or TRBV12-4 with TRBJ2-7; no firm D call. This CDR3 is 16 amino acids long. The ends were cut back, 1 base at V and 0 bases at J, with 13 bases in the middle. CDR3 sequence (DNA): TGTGCCAGCAGTTTAGGTATAGGATCGCCCTCCTACGAGCAGTACTTC. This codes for CASSLGIGSPSYEQYF.

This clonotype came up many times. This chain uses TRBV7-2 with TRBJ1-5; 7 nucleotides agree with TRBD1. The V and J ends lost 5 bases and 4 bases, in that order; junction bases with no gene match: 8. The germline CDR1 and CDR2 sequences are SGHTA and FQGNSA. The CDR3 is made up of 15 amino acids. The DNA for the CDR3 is TGTGCCAGCAGCCTGACAGGGTACGGAAATCAGCCCCAGCATTTT. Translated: CASSLTGYGNQPQHF.

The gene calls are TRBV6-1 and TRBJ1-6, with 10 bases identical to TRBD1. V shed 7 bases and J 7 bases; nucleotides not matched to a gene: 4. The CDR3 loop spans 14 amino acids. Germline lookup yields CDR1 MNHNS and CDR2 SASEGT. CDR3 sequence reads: CASTRQGANSPLHF. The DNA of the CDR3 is TGTGCCAGCACTAGACAGGGGGCCAATTCACCCCTCCACTTT.

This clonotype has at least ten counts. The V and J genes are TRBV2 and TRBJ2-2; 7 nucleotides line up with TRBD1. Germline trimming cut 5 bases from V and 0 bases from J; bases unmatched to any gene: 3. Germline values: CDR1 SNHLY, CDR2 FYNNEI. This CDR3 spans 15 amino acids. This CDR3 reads CASSWDSANTGELFF. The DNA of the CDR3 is TGTGCCAGCAGTTGGGACAGCGCGAACACCGGGGAGCTGTTTTTT.

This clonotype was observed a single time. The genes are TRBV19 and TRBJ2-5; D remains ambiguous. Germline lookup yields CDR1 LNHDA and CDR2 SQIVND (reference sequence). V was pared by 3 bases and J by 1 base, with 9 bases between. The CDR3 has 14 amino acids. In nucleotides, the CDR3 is TGTGCCAGTAGTATCGGACGGTCCCAAGAGACCCAGTACTTC. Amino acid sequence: CASSIGRSQETQYF.

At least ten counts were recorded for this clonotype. The CDR3 spells CASSVGLAGVTGELFF. Written as DNA, the CDR3 is TGTGCCAGTAGTGTCGGACTAGCGGGAGTCACCGGGGAGCTGTTTTTT. The V gene is TRBV19, the J gene TRBJ2-2; 13 nucleotides match TRBD2. Per the germline V gene, CDR1 is LNHDA and CDR2 is SQIVND (reference sequence). There are 16 residues in the CDR3. V lost 5 bases to trimming and J lost 4 bases; unmatched junction nucleotides: 4.

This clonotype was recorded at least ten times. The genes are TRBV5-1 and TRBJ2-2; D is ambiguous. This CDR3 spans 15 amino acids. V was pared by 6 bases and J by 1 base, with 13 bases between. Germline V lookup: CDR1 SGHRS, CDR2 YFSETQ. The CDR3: CASTPRPLNTGELFF. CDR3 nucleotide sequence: TGCGCCAGCACTCCCCGACCCTTGAACACCGGGGAGCTGTTTTTT.

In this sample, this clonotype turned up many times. The CDR3 nucleotides are TGTGCCAGCAGTATAACAGGTGTACCCTACGAGCAGTACTTC. The encoded protein is CASSITGVPYEQYF. This chain uses TRBV28 with TRBJ2-7; D might be TRBD1 (5 bases). The ends were cut back, 5 bases at V and 2 bases at J, with 13 bases in the middle. The CDR3 consists of 14 residues. CDR1 is MDHEN, CDR2 SYDVKM, per germline.

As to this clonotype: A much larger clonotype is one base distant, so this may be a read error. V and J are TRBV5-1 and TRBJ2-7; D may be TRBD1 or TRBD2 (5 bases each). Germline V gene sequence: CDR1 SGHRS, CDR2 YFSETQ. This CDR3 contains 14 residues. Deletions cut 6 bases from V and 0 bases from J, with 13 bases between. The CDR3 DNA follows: TGCGCCAGCAACCCCCGGGGCCCCTCCTACGAGCAGTACTTC. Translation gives CASNPRGPSYEQYF.

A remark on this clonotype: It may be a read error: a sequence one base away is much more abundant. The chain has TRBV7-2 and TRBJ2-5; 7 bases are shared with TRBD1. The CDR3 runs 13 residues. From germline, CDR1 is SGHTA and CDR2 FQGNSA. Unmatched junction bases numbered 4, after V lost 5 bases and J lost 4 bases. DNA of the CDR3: TGTGCCAGCAGCCCTGACAGGGTAGAGACCCAGTACTTC. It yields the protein CASSPDRVETQYF.

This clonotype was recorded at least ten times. The CDR3 DNA is TGTGCCAGCAGCTACTACCGGACAGGCCAAGAGACCCAGTACTTC. It yields the protein CASSYYRTGQETQYF. The chain carries TRBV7-9 and TRBJ2-5; 7 nucleotides align to TRBD1. The CDR3 sequence is 15 residues long. Germline CDR1 reads SEHNR; CDR2 reads FQNEAQ (reference sequence). Trimming cost V 4 bases and J 1 base; bases outside gene matches: 6.

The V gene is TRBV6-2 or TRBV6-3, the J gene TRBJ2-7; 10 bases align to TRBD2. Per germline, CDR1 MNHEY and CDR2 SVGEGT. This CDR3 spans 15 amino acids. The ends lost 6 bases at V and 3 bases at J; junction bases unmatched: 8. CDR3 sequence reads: CASSSGTSASYEQYF. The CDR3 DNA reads TGTGCCAGCAGCTCCGGGACTAGCGCTAGCTACGAGCAGTACTTC.

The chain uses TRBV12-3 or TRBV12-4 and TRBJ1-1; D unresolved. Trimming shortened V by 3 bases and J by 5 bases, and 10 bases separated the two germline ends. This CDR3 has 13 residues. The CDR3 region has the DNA TGTGCCAGCAGTTTCACGCTTGGGACTGAAGCTTTCTTT. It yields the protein CASSFTLGTEAFF.

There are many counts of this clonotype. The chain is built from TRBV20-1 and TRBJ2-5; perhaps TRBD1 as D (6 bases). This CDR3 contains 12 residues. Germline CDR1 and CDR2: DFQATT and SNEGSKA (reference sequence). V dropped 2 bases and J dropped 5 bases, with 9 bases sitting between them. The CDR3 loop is CSARQGWETQYF. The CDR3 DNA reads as TGCAGTGCTAGACAGGGGTGGGAGACCCAGTACTTC.